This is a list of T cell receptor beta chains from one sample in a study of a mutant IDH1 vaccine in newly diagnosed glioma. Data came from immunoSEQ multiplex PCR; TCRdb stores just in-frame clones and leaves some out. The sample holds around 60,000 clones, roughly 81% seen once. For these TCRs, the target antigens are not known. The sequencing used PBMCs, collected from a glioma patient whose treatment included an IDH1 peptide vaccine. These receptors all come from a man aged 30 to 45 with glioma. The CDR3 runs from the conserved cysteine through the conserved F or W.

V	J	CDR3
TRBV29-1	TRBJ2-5	CSVAPGAGLRQTQYF
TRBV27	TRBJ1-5	CASSSRGRGQPQHF
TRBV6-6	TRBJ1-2	CASSTRTGTGYGYTF
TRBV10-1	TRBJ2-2	CASSTGGYTGELFF
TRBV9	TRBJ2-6	CASSARAGANVLTF
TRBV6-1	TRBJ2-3	CASSEAAGVDTQYF
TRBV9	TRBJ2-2	CASSGTSGAGELFF
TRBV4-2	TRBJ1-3	CASSQGRSTGGLLGGNTIYF
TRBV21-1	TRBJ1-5	CASNLLRFERVGCQPQHF
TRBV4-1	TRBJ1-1	CASSQDQNWPFVSTEAFF
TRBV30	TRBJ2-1	CAWSVTGYNEQFF
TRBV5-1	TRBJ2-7	CASSLAGPGYNEQYF
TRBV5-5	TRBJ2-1	CASSLESTYNEQFF
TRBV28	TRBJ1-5	CASRADAGGQPQHF
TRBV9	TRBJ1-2	CASSVNYGYTF
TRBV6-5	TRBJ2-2	CASIKTGSTGELFF
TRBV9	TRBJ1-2	CASSVAGRGLGYTF
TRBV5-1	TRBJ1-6	CASSHRGQDSPLHF
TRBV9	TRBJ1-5	CASSPFVSNQPQHF
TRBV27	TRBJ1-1	CASSALRGMNTEAFF
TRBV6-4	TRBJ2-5	CASTPGLAGGHKGTQYF
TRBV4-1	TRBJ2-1	CASSQSSGEIYNEQFF
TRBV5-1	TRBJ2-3	CASSFQGTDTQYF
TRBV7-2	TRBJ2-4	CASHQGVKNIQYF
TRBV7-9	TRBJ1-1	CATLTGPNTEAFF
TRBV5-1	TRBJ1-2	CASSLGGGGGYTF
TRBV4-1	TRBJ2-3	CASSQGKGGPDTQYF